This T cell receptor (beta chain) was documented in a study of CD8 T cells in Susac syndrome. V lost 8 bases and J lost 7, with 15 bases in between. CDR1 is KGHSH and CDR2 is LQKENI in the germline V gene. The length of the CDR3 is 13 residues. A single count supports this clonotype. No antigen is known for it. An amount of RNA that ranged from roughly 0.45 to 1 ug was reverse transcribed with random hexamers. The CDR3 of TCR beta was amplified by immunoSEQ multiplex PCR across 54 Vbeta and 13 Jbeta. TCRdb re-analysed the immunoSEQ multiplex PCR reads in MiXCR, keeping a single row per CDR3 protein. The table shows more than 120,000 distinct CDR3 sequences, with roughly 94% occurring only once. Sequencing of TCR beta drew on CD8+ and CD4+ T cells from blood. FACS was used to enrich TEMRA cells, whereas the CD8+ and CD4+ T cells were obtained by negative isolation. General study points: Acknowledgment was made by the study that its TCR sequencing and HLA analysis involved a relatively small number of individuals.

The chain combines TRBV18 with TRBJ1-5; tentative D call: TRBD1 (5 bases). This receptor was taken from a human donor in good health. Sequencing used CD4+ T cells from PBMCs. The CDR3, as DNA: TGTGCCAGCCATGGGGGAGGAGAGCAGCCCCAGCATTTT. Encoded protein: CASHGGGEQPQHF. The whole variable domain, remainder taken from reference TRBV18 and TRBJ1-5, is NAGVMQNPRHLVRRRGQEARLRCSPMKGHSHVYWYRQLPEEGLKFMVYLQKENIIDESGMPKERFSAEFPKEGPSILRIQQVVRGDSAAYFCASHGGGEQPQHFGDGTRLSIL.